This T cell receptor beta chain was obtained from a study of blood T cell repertoires in COVID-19. The overall study: COVID-19 samples collected from the United States, Italy and Spain covered acute and convalescent phases. T cells, B-cell-depleted T cells, or PBMCs provided the cDNA or gDNA that served as material.

Under the authors' procedure: From reference gene primer amplification, estimates of nucleated cell counts were derived. Here immunoSEQ multiplex PCR was the method, and the copy in TCRdb shows in-frame clones only, minus some. V and J calls and clone size are as listed in that table; D and trimming were resolved from the DNA. The sample has tens of thousands of clones, 86% seen once. The CDR3 spans 13 residues. From germline, CDR1 is KGHSH and CDR2 LQKENI. With 5 bases removed from V and 3 bases from J, the gap between germline ends came to 5 bases. This chain links TRBV18 with TRBJ1-6; D gene unclear. This TCR was recovered from a man in his 70s with acute or convalescent COVID-19. Specimen: peripheral blood. The DNA of the CDR3 is TGTGCCAGCTCATCCAGCTATAATTCACCCCTCCACTTT. It translates to CASSSSYNSPLHF.